These 32 T cell receptor beta chains originate from one sample sequenced in a study of blood T cell repertoires in COVID-19. Libraries were prepared by immunoSEQ multiplex PCR; TCRdb keeps only in-frame clonotypes and omits some of them. The sample lists some 300,000 clones; 87% were seen once. Sequenced sample: peripheral blood. These receptors were obtained from a man between 18 and 35 years old with active or convalescent COVID-19.

J is TRBJ2-7 and V is TRBV13, with 7 bases fitting TRBD1. Trimming removed 5 bases from V and 0 bases from J; junction bases left unmatched: 7. The germline CDR1 and CDR2 sequences are PRHDT and FYEKMQ (reference sequence). The CDR3 totals 15 residues. The CDR3 DNA reads as TGTGCCAGCAGCACACCCAGGGGGAGCTCCTACGAGCAGTACTTC. This translates into CASSTPRGSSYEQYF.

The chain couples TRBV2 to TRBJ2-2; D not resolved. Germline V CDR1 and CDR2: SNHLY, FYNNEI. The CDR3 runs 10 residues. Trimming shortened V by 7 bases and J by 7 bases, and 4 bases separated the two germline ends. The CDR3 DNA is TGTGCCAGCAACGGCGGGGAGCTGTTTTTT. Translating gives CASNGGELFF.

J is TRBJ1-2 and V is TRBV4-3; D remains unclear. The CDR3 contains 16 residues. Trimming stripped 4 bases from V and 4 bases from J, with 19 bases between. Germline V CDR1 and CDR2: LGHNA, YSLEER. The CDR3: CASSPGLTGLGYGYTF. As DNA, the CDR3 is TGCGCCAGCAGCCCTGGACTTACCGGGCTGGGCTATGGCTACACCTTC.

V gene TRBV27 combines with J gene TRBJ2-1; 16 bases agree with TRBD2. In germline, CDR1 is MNHEY, CDR2 SMNVEV (reference sequence). The CDR3 loop spans 17 amino acids. The V gene end was trimmed by 5 bases and the J gene end by 2 bases; junction bases not matched to a gene: 3. CDR3 sequence: CASSPGTSGRAYNEQFF. Written as DNA, the CDR3 is TGTGCCAGCAGTCCTGGGACTAGCGGGAGGGCCTACAATGAGCAGTTCTTC.

This sequence joins TRBV5-8 and TRBJ2-6; 10 nucleotides match TRBD1. This CDR3 comprises 18 residues. With 4 bases clipped from V and 0 bases from J, the junction kept 7 bases outside the gene matches. Germline CDR1 is SGHTS and CDR2 is YDEGEE. The CDR3 DNA reads as TGTGCCAGCAGCCTCCGGGACAGGGGTTTCTCTGGGGCCAACGTCCTGACTTTC. Amino acids: CASSLRDRGFSGANVLTF.

The chain has TRBV21-1 and TRBJ2-7; the table's D call of TRBD2 was not tested on the DNA. TRBV21-1 is noted as a pseudogene. The CDR3 consists of 21 residues. This CDR3 is CASSLALAAELRRTPRGEQYF. CDR3 in DNA: TGTGCCAGCAGCCTGGCCCTGGCAGCCGAATTGAGGAGAACCCCCCGGGGCGAGCAGTACTTC.

The chain combines TRBV7-2 with TRBJ2-1, with 10 nucleotides matching TRBD1. The CDR3 contains 16 residues. J lost 2 bases, V lost 1 base, and 2 bases had no gene match. Germline CDR1 reads SGHTA; CDR2 reads FQGNSA. The CDR3 DNA is TGTGCCAGCAGCTTAGGGGACAGGGGAACCTACAATGAGCAGTTCTTC. Protein: CASSLGDRGTYNEQFF.

The chain has TRBV5-1 and TRBJ1-6, with D tentatively TRBD1 (5 bases). The CDR3 runs 16 residues. Trimming cost V 0 bases and J 6 bases, with 13 bases left between them. Per germline, CDR1 SGHRS and CDR2 YFSETQ. The CDR3 coding sequence is TGCGCCAGCAGCTTGGAGCTGGGGCAGCTTAATTCACCCCTCCACTTT. Its translation is CASSLELGQLNSPLHF.

The CDR3, as DNA: TGTGCCAGCAGCCCGGAAAGCGGGGTAGAGACCCAGTACTTC. Amino acid sequence: CASSPESGVETQYF. This chain joins TRBV7-8 and TRBJ2-5; 7 positions match TRBD2. In germline, CDR1 is SGHVS, CDR2 FQNEAQ. V shed 5 bases and J 4 bases; nucleotides not matched to a gene: 7. This CDR3 has 14 residues.

The rearrangement links TRBV29-1 to TRBJ2-3; D call uncertain. Germline CDR1 is SQVTM and CDR2 is ANQGSEA. The CDR3 contains 13 residues. V was trimmed by 1 base and J by 2 bases, leaving 7 bases between them. CDR3 nucleotide sequence: TGCAGCGTTGAAGTTACTGCCACAGATACGCAGTATTTT. It yields the protein CSVEVTATDTQYF.

The chain has TRBV9 and TRBJ2-5; D possibly corresponds to TRBD1 (5 bases). The germline V gene has CDR1 SGDLS and CDR2 YYNGEE. This CDR3 region has 13 residues. V dropped 0 bases and J dropped 7 bases, with 10 bases sitting between them. The CDR3 reads CASSVGAQGTQYF. As DNA, the CDR3 is TGTGCCAGCAGCGTAGGAGCCCAGGGGACCCAGTACTTC.

The J gene is TRBJ2-7, the V gene TRBV6-5, with 9 nucleotides matching TRBD1. CDR3 length: 14 residues. CDR1 is MNHEY, CDR2 SVGAGI, per germline. V dropped 4 bases and J dropped 3; count of bases not matched to a gene: 4. The CDR3: CASSSRQGGYEQYF. The CDR3 DNA is TGTGCCAGCAGTTCGAGACAGGGGGGCTACGAGCAGTACTTC.

V usage is TRBV6-5 and J usage is TRBJ2-7; 8 positions match TRBD2. CDR3 length: 13 amino acids. Looked up from germline, CDR1 is MNHEY and CDR2 is SVGAGI. The junction had 6 bases not matched to a gene; V was cut back by 8 bases and J by 3 bases. The CDR3 bases are TGTGCCAGCCGACGGGGGGGCCGCTACGAGCAGTACTTC. This translates into CASRRGGRYEQYF.

This clone occurred a few times. The chain combines TRBV12-3 or TRBV12-4 with TRBJ1-1; 7 nucleotides align to TRBD1. Losses at the gene ends were 8 bases for V and 1 base for J; bases not matched to a gene: 4. The CDR3 is 13 residues long. The CDR3 DNA reads as TGTGCCAGCCGTAGGGACAGGAACACTGAAGCTTTCTTT. This sequence encodes CASRRDRNTEAFF.

Worth noting for this clone: This sample includes further DNA sequences coding for the same CDR3. V usage is TRBV27 and J usage is TRBJ2-7; a possible D gene is TRBD2 (5 bases). Trimming pared 0 bases from V and 0 bases from J, leaving 9 bases between. CDR1 and CDR2 from the germline V gene are MNHEY and SMNVEV (reference sequence). The CDR3 loop spans 15 amino acids. The CDR3 DNA is TGTGCCAGCAGTTTATCCCGGGGAAACTCCTACGAGCAGTACTTC. As protein: CASSLSRGNSYEQYF.

This clone has just a few counts. This chain connects TRBV10-2 to TRBJ1-5; D is undetermined. From germline, CDR1 is WSHSY and CDR2 SAAADI. CDR3 length equals 13 residues. V lost 6 bases to trimming and J lost 4 bases, with 10 bases between them. CDR3: CASSHNTNQPQHF. In nucleotides, the CDR3 is TGCGCCAGCAGCCATAACACAAATCAGCCCCAGCATTTT.

The V and J genes are TRBV5-1 and TRBJ2-7; 9 bases fit TRBD1. This CDR3 spans 15 amino acids. V shed 4 bases, J shed 2 bases, and the junction held 7 bases outside the gene matches. Germline assignment: CDR1 SGHRS and CDR2 YFSETQ. The CDR3 region is CASSKDRGPTYEQYF. CDR3 sequence (DNA): TGCGCCAGCAGCAAGGACAGGGGACCTACCTACGAGCAGTACTTC.

The sample holds one count of this clone. The chain links TRBV18 to TRBJ2-1; 11 bases line up with TRBD2. The CDR3 has 17 residues. Germline V gene sequence: CDR1 KGHSH, CDR2 LQKENI. Trimming at V came to 3 bases and at J to 9 bases, leaving 13 bases not matched to a gene. The CDR3 here is CASSPPGALAGEGEQFF. The CDR3 DNA is TGTGCCAGCTCACCCCCAGGGGCACTAGCGGGAGAGGGTGAGCAGTTCTTC.

This sequence joins TRBV5-8 and TRBJ1-4; D is perhaps TRBD1 (6 bases). The germline gives CDR1 SGHTS, CDR2 YDEGEE. Trimming stripped 0 bases from V and 4 bases from J, with 16 bases between. This CDR3 contains 17 residues. As DNA, the CDR3 is TGTGCCAGCAGCTTGGGCTTTCTTGGACAGAATAATGAAAAACTGTTTTTT. This codes for CASSLGFLGQNNEKLFF.

This clone was seen a single time. The rearrangement uses TRBV29-1 and TRBJ1-2; D is undetermined. Germline CDR1 SQVTM, CDR2 ANQGSEA. Trimming removed 7 bases at V and 8 bases at J, with 17 bases between. This CDR3 region has 12 residues. CDR3: CSASDGPGGYTF. The CDR3 region has the DNA TGCAGCGCCTCCGACGGACCGGGGGGCTACACCTTC.

The V gene is TRBV2, the J gene TRBJ1-4; 12 positions agree with TRBD1. The CDR3 runs to 14 residues. Germline values: CDR1 SNHLY, CDR2 FYNNEI. V dropped 7 bases and J dropped 7; count of bases not matched to a gene: 4. The CDR3 region has the DNA TGTGCCAGCACATGGGACAGGGGGCTTGAAAAACTGTTTTTT. Translating gives CASTWDRGLEKLFF.

The CDR3 DNA reads as TGCGCCAGCAGCTTCCGGACTCTGGCGGTGGGCACCGGGGAGCTGTTTTTT. The encoded protein is CASSFRTLAVGTGELFF. The chain couples TRBV5-1 to TRBJ2-2, with D possibly being TRBD2 (5 bases). Trimming pared 2 bases from V and 4 bases from J, leaving 18 bases between. Germline V lookup: CDR1 SGHRS, CDR2 YFSETQ. This CDR3 is built from 17 residues. Using reference TRBV5-1 and TRBJ2-2 for the parts outside the CDR3, the full variable domain is KAGVTQTPRYLIKTRGQQVTLSCSPISGHRSVSWYQQTPGQGLQFLFEYFSETQRNKGNFPGRFSGRQFSNSRSEMNVSTLELGDSALYLCASSFRTLAVGTGELFFGEGSRLTVL.

The gene calls are TRBV5-6 and TRBJ2-3; maybe TRBD1 (5 bases). The V gene lost 0 bases and the J gene lost 0 bases, with 17 bases spanning the gap. This CDR3 region has 18 residues. Per the germline V gene, CDR1 is SGHDT and CDR2 is YYEEEE. CDR3 coding DNA: TGTGCCAGCAGCTTGGGGGGCAGGCCGGCTACTAGCACAGATACGCAGTATTTT. It specifies CASSLGGRPATSTDTQYF.

The chain employs TRBV9 and TRBJ2-1, with 8 positions matching TRBD1. The CDR3 length is 15 residues. The germline gives CDR1 SGDLS, CDR2 YYNGEE. V shed 4 bases and J 4 bases; nucleotides not matched to a gene: 7. The CDR3 DNA reads as TGTGCCAGCAGCCCATGGACAGGGTTATACAATGAGCAGTTCTTC. This translates into CASSPWTGLYNEQFF.

V and J are TRBV29-1 and TRBJ2-3; 7 bases are a match to TRBD2. From germline, CDR1 is SQVTM and CDR2 ANQGSEA. The CDR3 length is 15 residues. V shed 0 bases and J 3 bases; nucleotides not matched to a gene: 6. The CDR3 spells CSVEDRGGGTDTQYF. The CDR3 bases are TGCAGCGTTGAAGATCGTGGGGGAGGGACAGATACGCAGTATTTT.

The chain has TRBV9 and TRBJ2-3, with D perhaps TRBD2 (5 bases). Germline assignment: CDR1 SGDLS and CDR2 YYNGEE. Trimming took off 4 bases at V and 0 bases at J, with 18 bases between the two ends. There are 17 residues in the CDR3. The CDR3 DNA follows: TGTGCCAGCAGCCCCGGGAAGGGCTACCCTAGCACAGATACGCAGTATTTT. This encodes CASSPGKGYPSTDTQYF.

V usage is TRBV5-1 and J usage is TRBJ2-3, with D perhaps TRBD2 (6 bases). With 0 bases removed from V and 4 bases from J, the gap between germline ends came to 15 bases. The length of the CDR3 is 16 residues. Germline CDR1 and CDR2: SGHRS and YFSETQ. This chain's CDR3 is CASSLARGGGADTQYF. CDR3 in DNA: TGCGCCAGCAGCTTGGCAAGGGGAGGTGGCGCAGATACGCAGTATTTT.

This rearrangement joins TRBV5-1 to TRBJ2-2; TRBD1 aligns across 10 bases. This CDR3 spans 15 amino acids. Trimming at V came to 1 base and at J to 6 bases, leaving 3 bases not matched to a gene. Germline-derived CDR1 and CDR2 are SGHRS and YFSETQ. The CDR3 reads CASSLMGQGSGELFF. The CDR3 DNA follows: TGCGCCAGCAGCTTGATGGGACAGGGGTCCGGGGAGCTGTTTTTT.

A few counts support this clone. CDR3 sequence reads: CASSLVGSPSVYEQYF. The CDR3 DNA sequence: TGTGCCAGCAGCTTGGTAGGTAGCCCAAGCGTCTACGAGCAGTACTTC. The rearrangement links TRBV5-6 to TRBJ2-7; no clear D. Per germline, CDR1 SGHDT and CDR2 YYEEEE. V gave up 0 bases and J gave up 3 bases, with 16 bases separating them. The CDR3 spans 16 residues.

The V call is TRBV2, the J call TRBJ2-3, with a weak D call TRBD1 (5 bases). The CDR3 is made up of 14 amino acids. Trimming took off 7 bases at V and 1 base at J, with 12 bases between the two ends. Germline CDR1 and CDR2: SNHLY and FYNNEI. The CDR3 protein is CASIRGRGTDTQYF. CDR3 in DNA: TGTGCCAGCATAAGGGGCAGGGGCACAGATACGCAGTATTTT.

V usage is TRBV4-3 and J usage is TRBJ2-1, with 16 bases matching TRBD2. Germline V gene data show CDR1 as LGHNA and CDR2 as YSLEER. Trimming at V came to 0 bases and at J to 7 bases, leaving 9 bases not matched to a gene. There are 19 residues in the CDR3. The CDR3 region has the DNA TGCGCCAGCAGCCAAGAGGGACTAGCGGGGGGGTTGGGTTTTAATGAGCAGTTCTTC. Residues: CASSQEGLAGGLGFNEQFF.

The chain combines TRBV7-9 with TRBJ2-1, with 11 bases aligning to TRBD1. The CDR3 sequence is 15 residues long. Looked up from germline, CDR1 is SEHNR and CDR2 is FQNEAQ (reference sequence). Unmatched junction bases numbered 6, after V lost 2 bases and J lost 9 bases. The CDR3 reads CASSLMRGQGVEQFF. In DNA, the CDR3 is TGTGCCAGCAGCTTAATGCGGGGACAGGGGGTTGAGCAGTTCTTC.